Listed below are T cell receptor beta chains from one sample, sequenced in a study of CD8 T cells in ankylosing spondylitis. TCRdb fed the 5' RACE reads into MiXCR, producing one record per CDR3 protein. The sample includes approximately 250,000 distinct CDR3 sequences, roughly a tenth of them seen just once. Input material: blood, either unsorted or a sorted T cell fraction (not recorded which). Receptors originate from a male donor with ankylosing spondylitis or in good health (not recorded which). Each CDR3 is given with its conserved first and last residue. The D gene is left open where the match is weak. The size field is filled for only some rows; it gives once, few, many or a size class.

j_call | v_call | clone_size | d_call | cdr3_aa | cdr3_nt
TRBJ2-2 | TRBV27 | many | NA | CASSSLDTGELFF | TGTGCCAGCAGTTCCCTCGACACCGGGGAGCTGTTTTTT
TRBJ1-1 | TRBV2 | many | TRBD1 | CASTQGEGTEAFF | TGTGCCAGCACACAGGGGGAGGGCACTGAAGCTTTCTTT
TRBJ1-3 | TRBV12-3/TRBV12-4 | many | NA | CASTDSGHGNTIYF | TGTGCCAGCACCGACTCGGGCCATGGAAACACCATATATTTT
TRBJ2-1 | TRBV12-3/TRBV12-4 | many | TRBD2 | CASSLASPIAGGRSEQFF | TGTGCCAGCAGTTTAGCCTCCCCTATAGCGGGGGGGCGGAGTGAGCAGTTCTTC
TRBJ1-3 | TRBV7-9 | NA | TRBD1 | CASSPDRARRNTIYF | TGTGCCAGCAGCCCGGACAGGGCGCGGAGAAACACCATATATTTT
TRBJ2-7 | TRBV7-2 | NA | NA | CASSLGPGMSSYEQYF | TGTGCCAGCAGCTTAGGTCCCGGGATGAGCTCCTACGAGCAGTACTTC
TRBJ2-2 | TRBV20-1 | NA | NA | CSAIDEESGELFF | TGCAGTGCTATAGATGAGGAATCTGGGGAACTGTTTTTT
TRBJ1-1 | TRBV11-1 | NA | TRBD1 | CASSSGIKRGHVNTEAFF | TGTGCCAGCAGCTCGGGGATTAAAAGGGGGCACGTGAACACTGAAGCTTTCTTT
TRBJ1-1 | TRBV5-1 | many | NA | CASSRYRGYTEAFF | TGCGCCAGCAGCCGCTATCGAGGCTACACTGAAGCTTTCTTT
TRBJ1-2 | TRBV6-1 | many | NA | CASRGGEIANYGYTF | TGTGCCAGCAGGGGAGGGGAGATAGCTAACTATGGCTACACCTTC
TRBJ2-4 | TRBV5-1 | many | TRBD1 | CASSLTSDRENIQYF | TGCGCCAGCAGCTTGACATCCGACAGGGAAAACATTCAGTACTTC
TRBJ2-3 | TRBV12-3/TRBV12-4 | NA | TRBD2 | CASSGRPSSQHTQYF | TGTGCCTCTAGCGGGAGGCCCTCCTCACAACATACGCAGTATTTT
TRBJ1-2 | TRBV20-1 | many | NA | CSAPPTASNYGYTF | TGCAGTGCCCCGCCCACGGCCTCTAACTATGGCTACACCTTC
TRBJ1-6 | TRBV11-2 | many | NA | CASSFIWESPLHF | TGTGCCAGCAGCTTTATCTGGGAGTCACCCCTCCACTTT
TRBJ2-3 | TRBV12-3/TRBV12-4 | many | NA | CASSYTDTQYF | TGTGCCAGCAGTTACACAGATACGCAGTATTTT
TRBJ2-7 | TRBV12-3/TRBV12-4 | few | TRBD1 | CASNLEGALSYEQYF | TGTGCCAGCAACCTAGAGGGGGCCCTCTCCTACGAGCAGTACTTC
TRBJ1-2 | TRBV27 | many | NA | CASSPDLRYGYTF | TGTGCCAGCAGTCCGGACCTTCGGTATGGCTACACCTTC